These 7 T cell receptor beta chains were all obtained from the same sample, sequenced in a study of shared clonotypes between healthy human individuals. Assay: immunoSEQ multiplex PCR; the TCRdb copy retains only in-frame clones and omits some. The table lists 1,400,000 or so clones, around 98.5% of them singletons. Sequenced: naive CD4+ T cells sorted from blood. Subset of the sample: CD45RA+ positively selected. The receptors shown here come from a young man in good health.

In DNA form, the CDR3 reads TGTGCCAGCAGTTTCTCGGACATAAGCACAGATACGCAGTATTTT. Residues: CASSFSDISTDTQYF. This sequence joins TRBV27 and TRBJ2-3; a weak D match, TRBD1 (5 bases). V gave up 3 bases and J gave up 0 bases, with 10 bases separating them. The CDR3 extends over 15 amino acids. Germline V gives CDR1 MNHEY, CDR2 SMNVEV (reference sequence).

V and J are TRBV6-5 and TRBJ2-1; TRBD2 matches 9 bases. CDR1 and CDR2 from the germline V gene are MNHEY and SVGAGI. V trimming: 8 bases; J trimming: 1 base; junction bases outside the gene matches: 6. This CDR3 spans 15 amino acids. The CDR3 reads CASGVAGASYNEQFF. The CDR3 DNA is TGTGCCAGCGGGGTAGCGGGAGCTTCCTACAATGAGCAGTTCTTC.

The DNA for the CDR3 is TGTGCCAGCAGTTTGGCCAGCAGCTCCTACGAGCAGTACTTC. This translates into CASSLASSSYEQYF. The gene calls are TRBV28 and TRBJ2-7; no clear D gene. In germline, CDR1 is MDHEN, CDR2 SYDVKM. The CDR3 is made up of 14 amino acids. V gave up 3 bases and J gave up 0 bases, with 9 bases separating them.

CDR3 amino acids: CASSDLLLAGVIGSEQFF. CDR3 DNA sequence: TGTGCCAGCAGTGACCTCCTCCTAGCGGGAGTAATAGGGAGTGAGCAGTTCTTC. The chain employs TRBV27 and TRBJ2-1; 10 bases fit TRBD2. The V gene's germline CDR1 is MNHEY and CDR2 SMNVEV (reference sequence). Trimming at V came to 5 bases and at J to 9 bases, leaving 19 bases not matched to a gene. This CDR3 is built from 18 residues.

V and J are TRBV28 and TRBJ1-2; D is undetermined. CDR1 is MDHEN, CDR2 SYDVKM, per germline. Trimming took off 5 bases at V and 5 bases at J, with 9 bases between the two ends. The CDR3 extends over 12 amino acids. CDR3 in DNA: TGTGCCAGCAGTCAAGGACCTTATGGCTACACCTTC. Its protein product is CASSQGPYGYTF.

The chain employs TRBV6-1 and TRBJ2-5, with D possibly matching TRBD2 (6 bases). Trimming pared 3 bases from V and 2 bases from J, leaving 25 bases between. Germline V gene lookup returns CDR1 MNHNS and CDR2 SASEGT. This CDR3 region has 19 residues. CDR3 in DNA: TGTGCCAGCAGTGAGGCGTTCAGGAGAACCCTGGGGGGACAAGAGACCCAGTACTTC. Protein sequence: CASSEAFRRTLGGQETQYF.

This sequence joins TRBV28 and TRBJ1-2; D not certain. CDR3 length: 13 residues. CDR1 and CDR2 from the germline V gene are MDHEN and SYDVKM. V was shortened by 6 bases and J by 3 bases, with 11 bases between the two germline ends. Here the CDR3 reads CASSLGLYYGYTF. The CDR3 DNA reads TGTGCCAGCAGCCTTGGACTCTACTATGGCTACACCTTC.